The subject of this entry is one TCR beta chain. Its antigen remains unidentified. This record comes from a study of Ad26.COV2.S vaccination and SARS-CoV-2 variants. Study-wide results and limits: Possibly, TCR breadth and depth analyses underestimated total T cell responses. Placebo and vaccine recipients had non-spike TCR breadth that was similar.

Sequencing was performed with immunoSEQ multiplex PCR; in TCRdb, only in-frame clones are kept and a portion is missing. The data hold approximately 410,000 clones, with 85% to 90% observed a single time. The length of the CDR3 is 14 residues. Trimming cost V 1 base and J 5 bases, with 9 bases left between them. CDR1 and CDR2 (germline): LNHDA, SQIVND (reference sequence). Treatment noted: about 20 received Ad26.COV2.S at low or high dose, single or two shots; about 5 received placebo; per-sample allocation not given. The investigators took samples on day 63 after the first vaccine or placebo injection. This Boston cohort included adults aged 18-55 years. Vaccination used an Ad26 vector expressing Wuhan-strain SARS-CoV-2 spike.

The sequence was obtained from a person aged 18-60 years who received the Ad26.COV2.S COVID-19 vaccine or a placebo. The rearrangement links TRBV19 to TRBJ2-4, with D hard to call. Sequences were derived from peripheral blood, sampled in a trial of Ad26.COV2.S vaccine versus placebo. The CDR3 loop is CASSIAGGENIQYF. In DNA, the CDR3 is TGTGCCAGTAGTATAGCTGGCGGTGAAAACATTCAGTACTTC.